The 10 T cell receptor beta chains presented below share a single source sample, sequenced in a study of patients and donors after allogeneic stem cell transplantation. From the RT-PCR reads, TCRdb called clonotypes with MiXCR, one entry per CDR3 protein. The sample shows approximately 410,000 distinct CDR3 sequences, roughly 17% of them seen only once. Sequencing was carried out using blood, either unsorted or a sorted T cell fraction (not recorded which). These receptors all come from a human donor who was either an allogeneic HSCT recipient or a stem cell or donor lymphocyte infusion donor (not recorded which). It is not recorded whose cells these are; they may come from a transplant donor.

The rearrangement links TRBV6-1 to TRBJ1-1; D remains unclear. The CDR3 loop spans 14 amino acids. The germline CDR1 and CDR2 sequences are MNHNS and SASEGT. With 5 bases removed from V and 0 bases from J, the gap between germline ends came to 10 bases. The CDR3 nucleotides read TGTGCCAGCAGTCTGACTCCAGTGAACACTGAAGCTTTCTTT. This gives the protein CASSLTPVNTEAFF.

The rearrangement uses TRBV24-1 and TRBJ1-2, with 11 bases identical to TRBD1. There are 14 residues in the CDR3. From germline, CDR1 is KGHDR and CDR2 SFDVKD. J lost 7 bases, V lost 4 bases, and 4 bases had no gene match. CDR3 DNA: TGTGCCACCAGTGACTCGGGACAGGGGGTTGGCTACACCTTC. Translation: CATSDSGQGVGYTF.

This clonotype was picked up a small number of times. V usage is TRBV28 and J usage is TRBJ2-7; 9 bases match TRBD2. J lost 10 bases, V lost 9 bases, and 7 bases had no gene match. The CDR3 consists of 11 residues. The germline V gene has CDR1 MDHEN and CDR2 SYDVKM. CDR3 nucleotide sequence: TGTGCCAGTTCGCGGGGGGGAAGACAGTACTTC. It specifies CASSRGGRQYF.

This clonotype was observed at least ten times. The J gene is TRBJ2-6, the V gene TRBV4-1, with TRBD1 as a possible D gene (6 bases). There are 18 residues in the CDR3. V was shortened by 4 bases and J by 0 bases, with 16 bases between the two germline ends. Germline CDR1 MGHRA, CDR2 YSYEKL. The CDR3 DNA sequence: TGCGCCAGCAGCCTCTTTGGACAGCACAACTCTGGGGCCAACGTCCTGACTTTC. Translating gives CASSLFGQHNSGANVLTF.

This clonotype has only a few counts. In DNA, the CDR3 is TGTGCCACCAGCAGAACCACCGTCGCGGGGGCCGGGGAGCTGTTTTTT. This encodes CATSRTTVAGAGELFF. The rearrangement joins TRBV15 to TRBJ2-2, with 7 bases identical to TRBD2. The germline V gene encodes CDR1 LNHNV and CDR2 YYDKDF (reference sequence). The CDR3 runs 16 residues. The V gene end was trimmed by 2 bases and the J gene end by 6 bases; junction bases not matched to a gene: 9.

The chain employs TRBV14 and TRBJ2-7; D unclear. V was cut by 0 bases and J by 6 bases, with 9 bases left in between. Germline assignment: CDR1 SGHDN and CDR2 FVKESK. The CDR3 has 13 residues. The CDR3 is CASSQEVLFEQYF. The CDR3 DNA reads as TGTGCCAGCAGCCAAGAGGTCTTGTTCGAGCAGTACTTC.

Ten or more counts support this clonotype. This chain uses TRBV5-1 with TRBJ2-2; 7 positions match TRBD2. This CDR3 contains 15 residues. Trimming cost V 5 bases and J 5 bases; bases outside gene matches: 9. CDR1 and CDR2 from the germline V gene are SGHRS and YFSETQ. CDR3 sequence: CASSLGTKYTGELFF. The CDR3 bases are TGCGCCAGCAGTCTCGGGACTAAGTATACCGGGGAGCTGTTTTTT.

This clonotype was detected only a few times. This chain links TRBV7-2 with TRBJ1-5; D might be TRBD1 (6 bases). This CDR3 is built from 14 residues. Germline CDR1 is SGHTA and CDR2 is FQGNSA. V was clipped by 2 bases and J by 9 bases, with 14 bases between them. The CDR3 coding sequence is TGTGCCAGCAGCTTATTGTACAGGGTAGGGCCCCAGCATTTT. Amino acids: CASSLLYRVGPQHF.

V is TRBV2 and J is TRBJ1-1; a weak D match, TRBD1 (5 bases). The ends were cut back, 6 bases at V and 4 bases at J, with 15 bases in the middle. Germline CDR1 is SNHLY and CDR2 is FYNNEI. The CDR3 is 14 residues long. The DNA of the CDR3 is TGTGCCAGCAGCTCAATCAGGGTGAGCACTGAAGCTTTCTTT. It codes for CASSSIRVSTEAFF.

There are a few counts of this clonotype. This chain joins TRBV6-2 or TRBV6-3 and TRBJ2-5; perhaps TRBD2 as D (6 bases). From germline, CDR1 is MNHEY and CDR2 SVGEGT. V was trimmed by 3 bases and J by 5 bases, leaving 10 bases between them. This CDR3 is built from 13 residues. The CDR3 coding sequence is TGTGCCAGCAGTTATTTGGACTACGAGACCCAGTACTTC. It encodes CASSYLDYETQYF.